The clone carrying this TCR beta chain was detected a few times. Its antigen is currently unknown. The V and J ends lost 8 bases and 8 bases, in that order; junction bases with no gene match: 11. CDR1 GTSNPN and CDR2 SVGIG come from the germline V gene (reference sequence). The CDR3 spans 13 residues. This entry comes from a study of shared clonotypes between healthy human individuals. Study conclusions and caveats: Among a few donors, approximately 5% of naive CD4 clonotypes were found in common. Sharing of clonotypes among donors was expected to vary with sequencing depth. Naive subsets typically showed greater estimated richness than memory subsets.

The repertoire was sequenced with immunoSEQ multiplex PCR; TCRdb's copy has only in-frame clones and lacks some. Of about 1.1 million clones listed, around 82% are singletons. The chain recombines TRBV30 with TRBJ2-1; TRBD2 matches at 8 bases. This sequence was found in a man aged 18 to 30 in good health. Some clones in this sample may be carry-over from other donors' samples. Sequencing was carried out using memory CD4+ T cells from PBMCs. The subset was: CD45RA-negative fraction. CDR3 in amino acids: CARGSGRFYEQFF. Written as DNA, the CDR3 is TGTGCCCGCGGGAGCGGGAGATTCTATGAGCAGTTCTTC.